Listed below are T cell receptor beta chains from one sample, sequenced in a study of a mutant IDH1 vaccine in newly diagnosed glioma. The table came from immunoSEQ multiplex PCR; TCRdb's copy has only in-frame clones and leaves some out. The table lists 40,000 to 50,000 clones, about 80% of them singletons. Antigens of these TCRs are unknown. The material was PBMCs, obtained from a glioma patient whose treatment included an IDH1 peptide vaccine. Receptors originate from a man aged 45-65 years with glioma. Each CDR3 is given without its conserved first and last residue.

J	V	CDR3
TRBJ2-2	TRBV5-8	ASSPALTGELF
TRBJ1-1	TRBV5-6	ASSWFGRAANTEAF
TRBJ1-4	TRBV6-1	ASEMGVLANEKLF
TRBJ1-4	TRBV27	ASSAFYGTETNEKLF
TRBJ1-5	TRBV4-1	ASSPGQINQPQH
TRBJ1-2	TRBV5-1	ASSPAQNFWDGYT
TRBJ1-1	TRBV6-1	ASSLGRGYTEAF
TRBJ1-1	TRBV10-2	ASRQGAAGTEAF
TRBJ2-7	TRBV7-9	ASSSSVDYEQY
TRBJ1-1	TRBV7-2	ASSLRAGNAWNTEAF
TRBJ2-1	TRBV2	ASSLLDNEQF
TRBJ1-3	TRBV19	ASSVQRSGNTIY
TRBJ2-3	TRBV7-2	ASRLLASTDTQY
TRBJ2-2	TRBV30	ASLWWSAGGELF
TRBJ1-1	TRBV7-9	ASSMTRTEAF
TRBJ1-5	TRBV30	AWSVPRGGNQPQH
TRBJ1-5	TRBV18	ASSPELPRNQPQH
TRBJ1-5	TRBV27	ASSLRGGRQPQH
TRBJ1-1	TRBV6-1	AIHDKNTEAF
TRBJ1-1	TRBV28	ASSLSDTSEAF
TRBJ2-3	TRBV5-6	ASSSSAGGPSGTQY
TRBJ1-4	TRBV5-1	ASSPGGTNEKLF
TRBJ2-1	TRBV7-8	ASRTLAGGYNEQF
TRBJ1-1	TRBV30	AWSTGARAF
TRBJ1-1	TRBV29-1	SASTGSDTEAF
TRBJ2-1	TRBV7-8	ASSFAGENEQF
TRBJ2-7	TRBV7-9	ASSPRGGMEQY
TRBJ2-3	TRBV2	ASSGTDSFGTDTQY
TRBJ2-2	TRBV5-4	ASSSGDWRNTGELF
TRBJ2-5	TRBV5-1	ASSSGGGETQY
TRBJ1-5	TRBV28	ASSLTGGNQPQH
TRBJ1-2	TRBV7-2	ASSSPDRTLARYGYT